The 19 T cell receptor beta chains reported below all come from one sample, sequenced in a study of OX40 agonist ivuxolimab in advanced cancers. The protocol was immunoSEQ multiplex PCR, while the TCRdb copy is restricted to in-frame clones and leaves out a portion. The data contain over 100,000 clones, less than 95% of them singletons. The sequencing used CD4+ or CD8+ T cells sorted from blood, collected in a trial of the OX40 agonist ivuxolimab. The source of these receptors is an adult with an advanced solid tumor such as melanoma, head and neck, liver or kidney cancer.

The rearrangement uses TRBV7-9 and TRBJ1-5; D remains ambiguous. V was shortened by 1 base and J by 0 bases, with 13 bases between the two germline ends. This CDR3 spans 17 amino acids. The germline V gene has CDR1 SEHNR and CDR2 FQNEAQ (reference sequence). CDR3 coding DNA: TGTGCCAGCAGCTTAGTCTTCGGCGGAAGTAGCAATCAGCCCCAGCATTTT. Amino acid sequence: CASSLVFGGSSNQPQHF.

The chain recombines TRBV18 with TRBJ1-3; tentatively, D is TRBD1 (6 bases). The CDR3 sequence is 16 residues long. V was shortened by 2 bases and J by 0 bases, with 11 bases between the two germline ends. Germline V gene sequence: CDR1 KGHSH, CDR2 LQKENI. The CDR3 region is CASSPRTDLSGNTIYF. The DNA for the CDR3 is TGTGCCAGCTCACCAAGGACAGACCTCTCTGGAAACACCATATATTTT.

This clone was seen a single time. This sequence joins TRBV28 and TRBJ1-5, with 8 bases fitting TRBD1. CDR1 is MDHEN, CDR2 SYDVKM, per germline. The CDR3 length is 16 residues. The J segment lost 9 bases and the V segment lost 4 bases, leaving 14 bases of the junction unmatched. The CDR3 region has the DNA TGTGCCAGCAGTTCCAACGGACAGGGTGTTGTTTCGCCCCAGCATTTT. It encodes CASSSNGQGVVSPQHF.

The CDR3 sequence: CASSSGGPTDNEQFF. The CDR3 nucleotides are TGTGCCAGCAGTTCGGGCGGCCCGACAGACAATGAGCAGTTCTTC. V and J are TRBV27 and TRBJ2-1, with a weak D call TRBD1 (5 bases). V lost 4 bases to trimming and J lost 5 bases, with 15 bases between them. In germline, CDR1 is MNHEY, CDR2 SMNVEV (reference sequence). The CDR3 extends over 15 amino acids.

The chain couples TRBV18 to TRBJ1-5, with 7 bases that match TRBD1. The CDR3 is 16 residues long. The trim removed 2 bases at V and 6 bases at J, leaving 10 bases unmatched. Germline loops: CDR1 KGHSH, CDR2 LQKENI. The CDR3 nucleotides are TGTGCCAGCTCACCAACCCCTGGTCAGGGGGGTCAGCCCCAGCATTTT. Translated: CASSPTPGQGGQPQHF.

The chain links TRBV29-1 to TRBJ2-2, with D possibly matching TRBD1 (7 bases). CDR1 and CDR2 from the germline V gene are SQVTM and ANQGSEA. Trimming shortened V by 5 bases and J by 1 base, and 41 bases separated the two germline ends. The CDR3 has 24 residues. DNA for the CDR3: TGCAGCGTTCAGTCGTGGGAACGCGGGGCCCGAGGGACAGCTAAACCCGAGAACACCGGGGAGCTGTTTTTT. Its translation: CSVQSWERGARGTAKPENTGELFF.

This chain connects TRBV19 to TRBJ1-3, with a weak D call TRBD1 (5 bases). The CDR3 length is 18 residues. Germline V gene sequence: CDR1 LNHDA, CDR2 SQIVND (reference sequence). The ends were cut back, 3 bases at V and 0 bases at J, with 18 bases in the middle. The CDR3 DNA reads TGTGCCAGTAGTATGGGGACGGAGGGGACCATCTCTGGAAACACCATATATTTT. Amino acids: CASSMGTEGTISGNTIYF.

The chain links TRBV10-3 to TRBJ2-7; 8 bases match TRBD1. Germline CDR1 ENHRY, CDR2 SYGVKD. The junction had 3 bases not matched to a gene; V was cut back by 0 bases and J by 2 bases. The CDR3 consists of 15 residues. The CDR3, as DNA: TGTGCCATCAGTGAGTCGACGGACAGGGCCTACGAGCAGTACTTC. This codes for CAISESTDRAYEQYF.

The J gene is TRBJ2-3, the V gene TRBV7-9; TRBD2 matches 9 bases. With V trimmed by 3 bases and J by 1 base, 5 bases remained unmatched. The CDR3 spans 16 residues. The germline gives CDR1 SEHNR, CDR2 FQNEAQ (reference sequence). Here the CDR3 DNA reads TGTGCCAGCAGCTTTCTACGGACTAGCGGCACAGATACGCAGTATTTT. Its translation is CASSFLRTSGTDTQYF.

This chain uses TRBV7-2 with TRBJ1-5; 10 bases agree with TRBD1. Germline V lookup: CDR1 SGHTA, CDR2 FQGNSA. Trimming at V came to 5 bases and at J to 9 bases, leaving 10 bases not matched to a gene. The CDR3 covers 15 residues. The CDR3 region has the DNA TGTGCCAGCAGCCCGAGGACAGGGGGGGGTGGGCCCCAGCATTTT. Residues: CASSPRTGGGGPQHF.

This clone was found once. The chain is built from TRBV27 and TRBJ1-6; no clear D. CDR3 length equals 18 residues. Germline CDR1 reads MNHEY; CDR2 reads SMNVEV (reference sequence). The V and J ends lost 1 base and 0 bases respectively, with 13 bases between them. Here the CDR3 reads CASSLFRISSSYNSPLHF. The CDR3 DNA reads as TGTGCCAGCAGTTTATTCCGGATTTCTAGCTCCTATAATTCACCCCTCCACTTT.

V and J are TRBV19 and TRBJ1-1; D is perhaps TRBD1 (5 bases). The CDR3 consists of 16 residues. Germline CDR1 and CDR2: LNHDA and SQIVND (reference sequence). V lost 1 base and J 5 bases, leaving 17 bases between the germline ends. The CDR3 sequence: CASSIGPPRGTTEAFF. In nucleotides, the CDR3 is TGTGCCAGTAGTATAGGCCCCCCGCGGGGGACTACTGAAGCTTTCTTT.

The CDR3 here is CASSFGGRAHNEQFF. The CDR3 region has the DNA TGTGCCAGCAGCTTCGGCGGGAGGGCCCACAATGAGCAGTTCTTC. This chain links TRBV11-2 with TRBJ2-1, with 9 bases matching TRBD2. Germline assignment: CDR1 SGHAT and CDR2 FQNNGV. J was trimmed by 5 bases and V by 3 bases; bases with no gene match: 5. The CDR3 totals 15 residues.

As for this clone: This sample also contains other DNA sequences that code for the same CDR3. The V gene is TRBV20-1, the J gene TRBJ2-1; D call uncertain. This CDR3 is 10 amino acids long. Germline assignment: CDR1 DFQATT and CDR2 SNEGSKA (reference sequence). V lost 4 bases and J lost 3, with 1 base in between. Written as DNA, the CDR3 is TGCAGTGCTATCTACAATGAGCAGTTCTTC. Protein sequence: CSAIYNEQFF.

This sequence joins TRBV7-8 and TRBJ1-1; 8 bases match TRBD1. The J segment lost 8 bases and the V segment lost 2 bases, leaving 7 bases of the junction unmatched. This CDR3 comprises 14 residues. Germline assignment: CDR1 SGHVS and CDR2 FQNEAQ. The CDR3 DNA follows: TGTGCCAGCAGCTTAACTCTCCAGGGGGCCGAAGCTTTCTTT. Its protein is CASSLTLQGAEAFF.

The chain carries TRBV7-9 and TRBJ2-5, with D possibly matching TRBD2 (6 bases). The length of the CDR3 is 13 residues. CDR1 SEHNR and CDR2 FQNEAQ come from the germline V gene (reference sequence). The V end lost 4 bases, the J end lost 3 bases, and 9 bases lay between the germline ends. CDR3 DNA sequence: TGTGCCAGCAGCTACTCGGGGGAAGAGACCCAGTACTTC. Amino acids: CASSYSGEETQYF. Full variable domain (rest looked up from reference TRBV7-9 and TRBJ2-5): DTGVSQNPRHKITKRGQNVTFRCDPISEHNRLYWYRQTLGQGPEFLTYFQNEAQLEKSRLLSDRFSAERPKGSFSTLEIQRTEQGDSAMYLCASSYSGEETQYFGPGTRLLVL.

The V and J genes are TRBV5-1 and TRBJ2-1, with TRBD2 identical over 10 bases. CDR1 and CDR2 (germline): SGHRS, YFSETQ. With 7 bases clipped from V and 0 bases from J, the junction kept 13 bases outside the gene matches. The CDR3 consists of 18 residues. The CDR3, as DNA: TGCGCCAGCGTAAAGGGGCTTAGCGGGGGGATCTCCTACAATGAGCAGTTCTTC. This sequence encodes CASVKGLSGGISYNEQFF.

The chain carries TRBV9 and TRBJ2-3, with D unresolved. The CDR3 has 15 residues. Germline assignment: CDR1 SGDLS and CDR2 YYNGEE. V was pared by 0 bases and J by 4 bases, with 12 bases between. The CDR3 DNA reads TGTGCCAGCAGCGTAGTACCGGAACAACCAGATACGCAGTATTTT. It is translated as CASSVVPEQPDTQYF.

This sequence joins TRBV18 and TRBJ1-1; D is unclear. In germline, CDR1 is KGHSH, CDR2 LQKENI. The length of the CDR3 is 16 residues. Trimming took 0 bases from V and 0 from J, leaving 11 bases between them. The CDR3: CASSPPSPRMNTEAFF. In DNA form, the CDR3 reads TGTGCCAGCTCACCACCGTCCCCCCGGATGAACACTGAAGCTTTCTTT.